Shown below are 25 T cell receptor beta chains from a single sample sequenced in a study of Graves' ophthalmopathy and Graves' hyperthyroidism. Amplification of TCR beta CDR3 regions used RNA transcripts. RT-PCR was first run with HTBI primers, then multiplex PCR in a second round. A single record per CDR3 protein comes from TCRdb applying MiXCR to the multiplex PCR reads. This sample has about 500,000 distinct CDR3 sequences, with under 40% found just once. Specimen: peripheral blood or thyroid tissue (not recorded which). The receptors derive from an adult man with Graves' hyperthyroidism.

This clonotype was counted at least ten times. The chain is built from TRBV6-1 and TRBJ1-2; D unclear. CDR1 is MNHNS and CDR2 is SASEGT in the germline V gene. The germline V and J ends were trimmed by 7 bases and 0 bases, with 15 bases remaining between them. CDR3 length: 15 residues. CDR3 protein: CASNLRPETNYGYTF. In DNA form, the CDR3 reads TGTGCCAGCAACCTTCGTCCAGAGACTAACTATGGCTACACCTTC.

This rearrangement joins TRBV9 to TRBJ2-5; 9 bases map to TRBD1. The J segment lost 4 bases and the V segment lost 2 bases, leaving 3 bases of the junction unmatched. CDR1 is SGDLS, CDR2 YYNGEE, per germline. The CDR3 consists of 14 residues. The CDR3: CASSVATGGETQYF. The DNA for the CDR3 is TGTGCCAGCAGCGTGGCGACAGGGGGAGAGACCCAGTACTTC.

In this sample, this clonotype turned up many times. V usage is TRBV19 and J usage is TRBJ2-5, with 13 bases identical to TRBD2. The CDR3 length is 13 residues. Trimming cost V 9 bases and J 4 bases; bases outside gene matches: 2. The germline V gene has CDR1 LNHDA and CDR2 SQIVND (reference sequence). CDR3 protein: CASRTSGRETQYF. CDR3 nucleotides: TGTGCCAGCAGGACTAGCGGGAGAGAGACCCAGTACTTC.

This clonotype has a handful of counts. V gene TRBV4-1 combines with J gene TRBJ2-5; 7 bases align to TRBD2. Germline V gene data show CDR1 as MGHRA and CDR2 as YSYEKL. V trimming: 0 bases; J trimming: 4 bases; junction bases outside the gene matches: 11. The CDR3 is made up of 17 amino acids. The CDR3 loop is CASSQEGLAGAGETQYF. CDR3 DNA sequence: TGCGCCAGCAGCCAAGAAGGTTTGGCGGGAGCGGGAGAGACCCAGTACTTC.

This clonotype was picked up many times. The rearrangement links TRBV7-6 to TRBJ2-5; D is undetermined. Germline V gene lookup returns CDR1 SGHVS and CDR2 FNYEAQ. V was clipped by 5 bases and J by 5 bases, with 18 bases between them. The CDR3 covers 15 residues. For the CDR3, the DNA is TGTGCCAGCAGCCTCGAGCTGACTGGGTGGGAGACCCAGTACTTC. It yields the protein CASSLELTGWETQYF.

V is TRBV28 and J is TRBJ1-1, with TRBD1 as a possible D gene (6 bases). Trimming left V 6 bases short and J 6 bases short, with 14 bases between. CDR1 is MDHEN and CDR2 is SYDVKM in the germline V gene. The CDR3 runs to 13 residues. The CDR3 loop is CASSRGGRAEAFF. CDR3 DNA sequence: TGTGCCAGCAGCAGAGGGGGGCGCGCTGAAGCTTTCTTT.

This clonotype has ten or more counts. V gene TRBV13 combines with J gene TRBJ2-5; 11 bases are shared with TRBD2. V lost 5 bases to trimming and J lost 3 bases; unmatched junction nucleotides: 2. The CDR3 covers 14 residues. Looked up from germline, CDR1 is PRHDT and CDR2 is FYEKMQ (reference sequence). The CDR3 protein is CASSETSGEETQYF. The CDR3 DNA reads TGTGCCAGCAGCGAGACTAGCGGGGAAGAGACCCAGTACTTC.

The sample holds many counts of this clonotype. V is TRBV7-8 and J is TRBJ2-3; D gene unclear. The CDR3 runs 15 residues. Trimming cost V 2 bases and J 2 bases, with 11 bases left between them. The germline V gene encodes CDR1 SGHVS and CDR2 FQNEAQ. The CDR3 protein is CASSLRMTPTDTQYF. The CDR3 bases are TGTGCCAGCAGCTTACGCATGACCCCCACAGATACGCAGTATTTT.

This clonotype has at least ten counts. The V call is TRBV6-1, the J call TRBJ1-5, with D possibly matching TRBD1 (5 bases). The CDR3 extends over 12 amino acids. The V gene lost 7 bases and the J gene lost 5 bases, with 9 bases spanning the gap. Germline V gives CDR1 MNHNS, CDR2 SASEGT. CDR3: CASTTEYQPQHF. The CDR3 DNA reads as TGTGCCAGCACGACAGAGTATCAGCCCCAGCATTTT.

This clonotype was picked up many times. This rearrangement joins TRBV2 to TRBJ1-2; D may be TRBD1 (6 bases). V dropped 6 bases and J dropped 4 bases, with 12 bases sitting between them. This CDR3 has 13 residues. Germline CDR1 SNHLY, CDR2 FYNNEI. This CDR3 reads CASRQQGAYGYTF. Here the CDR3 DNA reads TGTGCCAGCAGGCAACAGGGCGCCTATGGCTACACCTTC.

The V and J genes are TRBV12-3 or TRBV12-4 and TRBJ2-7; weak D call: TRBD2 (6 bases). V lost 6 bases, J lost 6 bases, and 21 bases lay in between. The CDR3 contains 15 residues. The DNA of the CDR3 is TGTGCCAGCAGCCAAGTCCCGGGGCACGGGGGCGAGCAGTACTTC. Its protein is CASSQVPGHGGEQYF.

This clonotype occurred many times. The chain links TRBV6-5 to TRBJ1-1; TRBD1 matches at 10 bases. V was pared by 5 bases and J by 3 bases, with 12 bases of the junction left unmatched. CDR3 length: 17 residues. Germline values: CDR1 MNHEY, CDR2 SVGAGI. DNA for the CDR3: TGTGCCAGCAGTCCGTCGCGGACAGGGGGAATTGACACTGAAGCTTTCTTT. The encoded protein is CASSPSRTGGIDTEAFF.

This clonotype showed up many times. CDR3 bases: TGTGCCAGCAGCTTACTGGCGCCGAACACTGAAGCTTTCTTT. Amino acid sequence: CASSLLAPNTEAFF. The chain employs TRBV7-8 and TRBJ1-1, with no clear D. This CDR3 comprises 14 residues. V lost 2 bases and J 1 base, leaving 8 bases between the germline ends. The germline CDR1 and CDR2 sequences are SGHVS and FQNEAQ.

CDR3 residues: CASSLGGTSGYNEQYF. CDR3 coding DNA: TGTGCCAGCAGCTTAGGAGGGACTAGCGGGTACAATGAGCAGTACTTC. The chain links TRBV7-2 to TRBJ2-7; 12 bases fit TRBD2. CDR3 length: 16 residues. Germline V gives CDR1 SGHTA, CDR2 FQGNSA. V dropped 1 base and J dropped 7; count of bases not matched to a gene: 8. The full variable domain, its missing parts supplied by reference TRBV7-2 and TRBJ2-7, is GAGVSQSPSNKVTEKGKDVELRCDPISGHTALYWYRQSLGQGLEFLIYFQGNSAPDKSGLPSDRFSAERTGGSVSTLTIQRTQQEDSAVYLCASSLGGTSGYNEQYFGPGTRLTVT.

The chain carries TRBV2 and TRBJ1-6, with 7 bases matching TRBD1. Trimming removed 2 bases from V and 13 bases from J; junction bases left unmatched: 14. The CDR3 runs to 16 residues. Germline V lookup: CDR1 SNHLY, CDR2 FYNNEI. The CDR3 region is CASSEKTGKAPSPLHF. DNA for the CDR3: TGTGCCAGCAGTGAAAAGACAGGGAAGGCCCCTTCTCCCCTCCACTTT.

In its sample, this clonotype was seen a few times. One junction end disagrees with the germline gene, perhaps due to a read error. The DNA for the CDR3 is TGTGCCAGCAGTTTAAGACGCAGCCCGGGTCCTAACTATGGCTACACCTTC. It codes for CASSLRRSPGPNYGYTF. The chain uses TRBV7-3 and TRBJ1-2; no reliable D call. Germline V gives CDR1 SGHTA, CDR2 FQGTGA. The CDR3 has 17 amino acids.

As to this clonotype: With a much larger clone just one base away, this may be a read error. V usage is TRBV9 and J usage is TRBJ1-3, with a possible D match to TRBD1 (6 bases). CDR1 and CDR2 from the germline V gene are SGDLS and YYNGEE. The V and J ends lost 0 bases and 0 bases respectively, with 19 bases between them. CDR3 length: 19 amino acids. The CDR3 nucleotides are TGTGCCAGCAGCGTAGAGGGGGAGGAAGTTGAGAGCTCTGGAAACACCATATATTTT. It codes for CASSVEGEEVESSGNTIYF.

This clonotype showed up just once. The rearrangement joins TRBV9 to TRBJ1-4; perhaps TRBD1 as D (5 bases). Germline assignment: CDR1 SGDLS and CDR2 YYNGEE. The CDR3 covers 14 residues. V lost 4 bases and J 5 bases, leaving 12 bases between the germline ends. The CDR3 DNA reads as TGTGCCAGCAGCCCTCAGGGAGGGAATGAAAAACTGTTTTTT. The encoded protein is CASSPQGGNEKLFF.

This clonotype appeared many times. The rearrangement uses TRBV5-1 and TRBJ2-7; 7 nucleotides align to TRBD1. Germline CDR1 is SGHRS and CDR2 is YFSETQ. V gave up 4 bases and J gave up 3 bases; unmatched junction bases: 10. The CDR3 sequence is 15 residues long. CDR3 coding DNA: TGCGCCAGCAGCCCGACCGGGACAGACAACTACGAGCAGTACTTC. Its translation: CASSPTGTDNYEQYF. Based on the CDR3 plus reference TRBV5-1 and TRBJ2-7, the full variable domain is KAGVTQTPRYLIKTRGQQVTLSCSPISGHRSVSWYQQTPGQGLQFLFEYFSETQRNKGNFPGRFSGRQFSNSRSEMNVSTLELGDSALYLCASSPTGTDNYEQYFGPGTRLTVT.

This clonotype was observed a single time. An end of the junction differs from the germline gene, which may be a read error. The chain recombines TRBV7-8 with TRBJ1-1, with TRBD1 as a possible D gene (5 bases). The CDR3 spans 10 residues. CDR1 and CDR2 from the germline V gene are SGHVS and FQNEAQ. The CDR3 DNA reads as TGTGCCAGCAGCTTAGGGGGCGGGCTCTTT. Translating gives CASSLGGGLF.

This clonotype was observed once. An end of the junction does not agree with germline; a read error may underlie this. V and J are TRBV7-9 and TRBJ2-7; TRBD1 matches at 9 bases. Per the germline V gene, CDR1 is SEHNR and CDR2 is FQNEAQ (reference sequence). This CDR3 comprises 15 residues. The CDR3 spells CAGSLEEGTGNEQYF. For the CDR3, the DNA is TGTGCCGGCAGCTTAGAGGAAGGGACAGGGAATGAGCAGTACTTC.

This clonotype came up many times. V usage is TRBV9 and J usage is TRBJ1-6, with TRBD1 as a possible D gene (6 bases). The CDR3 runs to 13 residues. V lost 5 bases to trimming and J lost 6 bases, with 9 bases between them. CDR1 is SGDLS and CDR2 is YYNGEE in the germline V gene. The CDR3 is CASRSDSNSPLHF. CDR3 DNA sequence: TGTGCCAGCAGATCGGACAGTAATTCACCCCTCCACTTT.

The rearrangement uses TRBV20-1 and TRBJ2-7, with unresolved D. Germline V gives CDR1 DFQATT, CDR2 SNEGSKA (reference sequence). The CDR3 covers 9 residues. In DNA form, the CDR3 reads TGCAGCGCGGTTGGCGAGCAGTACTTC. Protein sequence: CSAVGEQYF.

This chain uses TRBV9 with TRBJ1-2; D is undetermined. The CDR3 runs to 13 residues. Trimming took 6 bases from V and 8 from J, leaving 17 bases between them. CDR1 SGDLS and CDR2 YYNGEE come from the germline V gene. In DNA, the CDR3 is TGTGCCAGCATCCCCTACGATGGCGGGGGCTACACCTTC. It yields the protein CASIPYDGGGYTF.

This clonotype was counted at least ten times. The chain recombines TRBV12-3 or TRBV12-4 with TRBJ2-5; maybe TRBD2 (6 bases). Trimming shortened V by 3 bases and J by 5 bases, and 16 bases separated the two germline ends. The CDR3 is 15 residues long. CDR3 loop: CASSFGDSGRETQYF. CDR3 coding DNA: TGTGCCAGCAGTTTTGGGGACTCAGGGAGGGAGACCCAGTACTTC.